Each of the 6 T cell receptor beta chains below was sequenced from the same sample in a study of blood T cell repertoires in COVID-19. Produced via immunoSEQ multiplex PCR; TCRdb's table is partial and in-frame only. This table has some 150,000 clones, approximately 90% appearing once. Material for sequencing was peripheral blood. The receptors shown here come from a woman aged 40 to 55 with acute or convalescent COVID-19.

V is TRBV7-6 and J is TRBJ2-1; TRBD2 aligns across 12 bases. Germline CDR1 SGHVS, CDR2 FNYEAQ. The length of the CDR3 is 15 residues. After removal of 5 bases from V and 6 bases from J, the junction contained 5 bases not matched to a gene. The CDR3 bases are TGTGCCAGCAGCCTTCTAGCGGGAGGGGTCAATGAGCAGTTCTTC. Its protein is CASSLLAGGVNEQFF.

This chain uses TRBV4-1 with TRBJ1-4, with D perhaps matching TRBD1 (6 bases). The length of the CDR3 is 17 residues. Germline V CDR1 and CDR2: MGHRA, YSYEKL. Trimming took 0 bases from V and 0 from J, leaving 11 bases between them. CDR3 DNA sequence: TGCGCCAGCAGCCAAGACCAGGGGCCGGCAACTAATGAAAAACTGTTTTTT. It translates to CASSQDQGPATNEKLFF.

The rearrangement uses TRBV5-6 and TRBJ1-1; D gene unclear. Germline V gene sequence: CDR1 SGHDT, CDR2 YYEEEE. This CDR3 region has 14 residues. Trimming pared 2 bases from V and 6 bases from J, leaving 14 bases between. For the CDR3, the DNA is TGTGCCAGCAGCTTTTCCACCCGAGGGCCTGAAGCTTTCTTT. This encodes CASSFSTRGPEAFF.

This rearrangement joins TRBV29-1 to TRBJ2-3; 9 nucleotides line up with TRBD2. Per the germline V gene, CDR1 is SQVTM and CDR2 is ANQGSEA. This CDR3 has 16 amino acids. With 7 bases clipped from V and 2 bases from J, the junction kept 13 bases outside the gene matches. DNA of the CDR3: TGCAGCGAACGACGGAGAGCGGGAGGACTCACAGATACGCAGTATTTT. Translating it yields CSERRRAGGLTDTQYF.

The chain employs TRBV28 and TRBJ2-1, with 7 bases identical to TRBD2. The V gene's germline CDR1 is MDHEN and CDR2 SYDVKM. J was trimmed by 3 bases and V by 4 bases; bases with no gene match: 3. This CDR3 spans 14 amino acids. The CDR3 sequence: CASSSGGGYNEQFF. Here the CDR3 DNA reads TGTGCCAGCAGTTCGGGGGGTGGCTACAATGAGCAGTTCTTC.

The rearrangement uses TRBV5-1 and TRBJ2-3, with 12 bases that match TRBD2. With 4 bases clipped from V and 4 bases from J, the junction kept 7 bases outside the gene matches. This CDR3 is built from 16 residues. CDR1 and CDR2 (germline): SGHRS, YFSETQ. The CDR3 region is CASSEDGTSGSDTQYF. CDR3 in DNA: TGCGCCAGCAGCGAAGACGGGACTAGCGGGTCAGATACGCAGTATTTT.